The 21 T cell receptor beta chains listed next were all sequenced from one sample in a study of blood T cells in healthy people across ages. For the second PCR, which ran for about 6 to 11 cycles, a sample-barcoded 5' primer and a J-beta primer mix were used. TCRdb redid the calling of the 5' RACE reads with MiXCR, one entry per CDR3 protein. The sample carries hundreds of thousands of distinct CDR3 sequences, about 30% recorded once. The sequenced material came from blood. These receptors were taken from a woman of 80 years or more in good health.

In regard to this clonotype: A much more abundant neighbour one base away suggests this may be a read error. The rearrangement links TRBV20-1 to TRBJ2-3, with 11 nucleotides matching TRBD2. Germline lookup yields CDR1 DFQATT and CDR2 SNEGSKA (reference sequence). This CDR3 has 14 amino acids. DNA for the CDR3: TGCAGTGCTCGTAGCGGGGGGGTCACAGATACGCGGTATTTT. This sequence encodes CSARSGGVTDTRYF.

This clonotype was found many times. V usage is TRBV4-3 and J usage is TRBJ1-1; a weak D match, TRBD1 (5 bases). Germline V CDR1 and CDR2: LGHNA, YSLEER. This CDR3 is built from 14 residues. The V end was cut by 0 bases, the J end by 7 bases, with 12 bases between. The CDR3: CASSQDHRPVEAFF. CDR3 in DNA: TGCGCCAGCAGCCAAGATCACAGGCCGGTTGAAGCTTTCTTT.

This clonotype came up a few times. The chain has TRBV7-3 and TRBJ2-2; possible D gene TRBD1, 6 bases. Trimming removed 0 bases at V and 6 bases at J, with 14 bases between. CDR1 is SGHTA, CDR2 FQGTGA, per germline. This CDR3 is built from 16 residues. This CDR3 reads CASSLTVGARAGELFF. The DNA of the CDR3 is TGTGCCAGCAGCTTAACGGTGGGGGCGCGCGCCGGGGAGCTGTTTTTT.

The chain recombines TRBV6-2 or TRBV6-3 with TRBJ2-2, with no clear D. Germline loops: CDR1 MNHEY, CDR2 SVGEGT. Trimming cost V 2 bases and J 6 bases, with 31 bases left between them. This CDR3 contains 21 residues. CDR3 nucleotides: TGTGCCAGCAGTTACGCCTTTCTACCAGCCTATGGACCAGAAATGGCCGGGGAGCTGTTTTTT. This codes for CASSYAFLPAYGPEMAGELFF.

The chain joins TRBV10-3 to TRBJ2-7, with D unresolved. Per the germline V gene, CDR1 is ENHRY and CDR2 is SYGVKD. This CDR3 is built from 15 residues. V lost 0 bases to trimming and J lost 6 bases, with 15 bases between them. The CDR3 spells CAISESIFASSEQYF. CDR3 nucleotides: TGTGCCATCAGTGAGTCCATCTTTGCCAGTAGCGAGCAGTACTTC.

The chain is built from TRBV28 and TRBJ2-5; D not certain. The last part of the DNA fits TRBJ2-7 better; the J call may be wrong. Germline V gives CDR1 MDHEN, CDR2 SYDVKM. This CDR3 has 13 residues. CDR3 in amino acids: CASGSDATYEQYF. CDR3 sequence (DNA): TGTGCCAGCGGCTCTGATGCAACTTACGAGCAGTACTTC.

This chain links TRBV6-5 with TRBJ1-1, with a possible D match to TRBD1 (6 bases). V gave up 4 bases and J gave up 4 bases, with 16 bases separating them. Germline V gene sequence: CDR1 MNHEY, CDR2 SVGAGI. The CDR3 is made up of 15 amino acids. The CDR3 loop is CASSSRGRGGTEAFF. The CDR3 DNA reads as TGTGCCAGCAGTTCCCGCGGGAGGGGGGGCACTGAAGCTTTCTTT.

This chain uses TRBV20-1 with TRBJ2-5; D remains unclear. The DNA end favors TRBJ2-7, so the J call may be wrong. The CDR3 totals 13 residues. Germline CDR1 is DFQATT and CDR2 is SNEGSKA (reference sequence). The CDR3 here is CSASLSGLGEQYF. The CDR3 DNA reads TGCAGTGCGAGTCTTTCCGGGTTAGGCGAGCAGTACTTC.

This clonotype showed up many times. The CDR3 coding sequence is TGTGCCAGCAGCTTAATAGGGCGGCCCACAGATACGCAGTATTTT. Translation: CASSLIGRPTDTQYF. The gene calls are TRBV7-9 and TRBJ2-3; D gene unclear. Germline loops: CDR1 SEHNR, CDR2 FQNEAQ (reference sequence). CDR3 size: 15 residues. Between the trimmed V and J ends, which lost 2 bases and 2 bases, there was a span of 11 bases.

This clonotype was seen repeatedly, ten times or more. This rearrangement joins TRBV18 to TRBJ2-7; TRBD1 aligns across 11 bases. The ends lost 3 bases at V and 4 bases at J; junction bases unmatched: 5. Germline assignment: CDR1 KGHSH and CDR2 LQKENI. The CDR3 runs to 15 residues. CDR3 protein: CASSPRGTGGYEQYF. Written as DNA, the CDR3 is TGTGCCAGCTCACCGCGCGGGACAGGGGGATACGAGCAGTACTTC.

This clonotype has at least ten counts. The CDR3 DNA sequence: TGTGCCAGCAGTTACTCGGGACTAGCGGGGGGTGGCGGGGAGACCCAGTACTTC. Translated: CASSYSGLAGGGGETQYF. This rearrangement joins TRBV6-6 to TRBJ2-5, with TRBD2 matching 15 bases. The CDR3 has 18 residues. V lost 0 bases, J lost 5 bases, and 7 bases stayed unmatched. Germline CDR1 is MNHNY and CDR2 is SVGAGI (reference sequence).

This clonotype has ten or more counts. The genes are TRBV11-3 and TRBJ2-3; D is perhaps TRBD2 (5 bases). The CDR3 contains 13 residues. V was cut by 5 bases and J by 6 bases, with 12 bases left in between. Germline loops: CDR1 SGHNT, CDR2 YENEEA. CDR3 sequence: CASSEDGLDTQYF. The CDR3 nucleotides read TGTGCCAGCAGCGAGGACGGACTCGATACGCAGTATTTT.

This clonotype has a count of ten or more. The chain is built from TRBV14 and TRBJ1-4, with D tentatively TRBD1 (5 bases). The V gene lost 0 bases and the J gene lost 5 bases, with 10 bases spanning the gap. CDR1 is SGHDN, CDR2 FVKESK, per germline. The CDR3 extends over 15 amino acids. The CDR3 sequence: CASSQDWGRNEKLFF. The CDR3 nucleotides read TGTGCCAGCAGCCAAGACTGGGGGAGAAATGAAAAACTGTTTTTT.

This clonotype has only one observation. A read error is possible here, since a much larger clone lies one base away. The chain uses TRBV7-9 and TRBJ1-5, with D hard to call. Per germline, CDR1 SEHNR and CDR2 FQNEAQ (reference sequence). The CDR3 covers 13 residues. The CDR3 here is CAGSADAYQPQHF. The CDR3 DNA reads TGTGCCGGCAGCGCCGACGCATATCAGCCCCAGCATTTT.

The CDR3 sequence: CSALKQGAQGYTF. Here the CDR3 DNA reads TGCAGTGCACTTAAACAGGGGGCGCAGGGCTACACCTTC. The chain uses TRBV20-1 and TRBJ1-2, with 9 bases fitting TRBD1. The ends lost 6 bases at V and 8 bases at J; junction bases unmatched: 10. The CDR3 sequence is 13 residues long. Germline CDR1 reads DFQATT; CDR2 reads SNEGSKA (reference sequence).

This clonotype has ten or more counts. The chain employs TRBV20-1 and TRBJ1-4; D is uncertain. CDR1 and CDR2 from the germline V gene are DFQATT and SNEGSKA (reference sequence). CDR3 length: 12 amino acids. With 3 bases removed from V and 8 bases from J, the gap between germline ends came to 10 bases. CDR3: CSASHGGEKLFF. CDR3 bases: TGCAGTGCTAGCCACGGAGGGGAAAAACTGTTTTTT.

The chain links TRBV20-1 to TRBJ1-5; D call uncertain. Germline V gene data show CDR1 as DFQATT and CDR2 as SNEGSKA (reference sequence). The V end lost 0 bases, the J end lost 1 base, and 10 bases lay between the germline ends. The CDR3 loop spans 15 amino acids. The CDR3 here is CSARDFKGSNQPQHF. CDR3 DNA: TGCAGTGCTAGAGATTTCAAGGGAAGCAATCAGCCCCAGCATTTT.

Concerning this clonotype itself: Possible read error: a much larger clone is one base away. This chain connects TRBV20-1 to TRBJ2-7, with D tentatively TRBD2 (6 bases). CDR3 length equals 12 residues. Germline CDR1 and CDR2: DFQATT and SNEGSKA (reference sequence). Here the CDR3 reads CRAGGSSYEQYF. The CDR3 bases are TGCAGGGCTGGGGGGAGCTCCTACGAGCAGTACTTC.

The genes are TRBV2 and TRBJ2-1; D possibly matches TRBD1 or TRBD2 (5 bases each). Germline CDR1 reads SNHLY; CDR2 reads FYNNEI. The CDR3 is 17 residues long. With 8 bases removed from V and 6 bases from J, the gap between germline ends came to 26 bases. As DNA, the CDR3 is TGTGCCAGCCCGAAAGAAATGGGGGTTAGTGTAGGCAATGAGCAGTTCTTC. Protein product: CASPKEMGVSVGNEQFF. Supplemented by reference TRBV2 and TRBJ2-1, the full variable domain reads EPEVTQTPSHQVTQMGQEVILRCVPISNHLYFYWYRQILGQKVEFLVSFYNNEISEKSEIFDDQFSVERPDGSNFTLKIRSTKLEDSAMYFCASPKEMGVSVGNEQFFGPGTRLTVL.

This clonotype came up many times. The chain recombines TRBV7-9 with TRBJ2-7, with D perhaps being TRBD1 or TRBD2 (5 bases each). Germline CDR1 reads SEHNR; CDR2 reads FQNEAQ (reference sequence). The CDR3 is 15 amino acids. The V end lost 5 bases, the J end lost 0 bases, and 14 bases lay between the germline ends. The CDR3 nucleotides are TGTGCCAGCAGCGCCCGGTCTGGGGGCTCCTACGAGCAGTACTTC. This codes for CASSARSGGSYEQYF.

This clonotype appeared a few times. This rearrangement joins TRBV24-1 to TRBJ2-3; D might be TRBD1 (6 bases). The V and J ends lost 3 bases and 1 base respectively, with 10 bases between them. CDR3 size: 15 residues. Germline V gene lookup returns CDR1 KGHDR and CDR2 SFDVKD. The CDR3: CATSDLEGGTDTQYF. The DNA for the CDR3 is TGTGCCACCAGTGATCTTGAGGGGGGCACAGATACGCAGTATTTT.